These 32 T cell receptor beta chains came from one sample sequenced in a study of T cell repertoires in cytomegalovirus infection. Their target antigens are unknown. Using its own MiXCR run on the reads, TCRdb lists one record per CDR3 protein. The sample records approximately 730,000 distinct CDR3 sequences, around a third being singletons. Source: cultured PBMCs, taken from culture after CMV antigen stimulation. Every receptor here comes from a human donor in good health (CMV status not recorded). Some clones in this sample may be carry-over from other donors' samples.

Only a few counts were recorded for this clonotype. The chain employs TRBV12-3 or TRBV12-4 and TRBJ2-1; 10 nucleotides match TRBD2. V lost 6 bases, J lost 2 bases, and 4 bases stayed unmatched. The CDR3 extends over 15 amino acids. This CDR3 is CASRRTSGTYNEQFF. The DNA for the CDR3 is TGTGCCAGCAGGAGGACTAGCGGAACCTACAATGAGCAGTTCTTC.

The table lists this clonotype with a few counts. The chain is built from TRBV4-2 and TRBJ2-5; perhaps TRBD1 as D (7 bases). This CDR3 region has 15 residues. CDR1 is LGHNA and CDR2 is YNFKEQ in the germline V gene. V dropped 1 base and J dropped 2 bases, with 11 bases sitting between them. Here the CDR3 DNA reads TGTGCCAGCAGCCAAGGGCAGGGGGGACAAGAGACCCAGTACTTC. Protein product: CASSQGQGGQETQYF.

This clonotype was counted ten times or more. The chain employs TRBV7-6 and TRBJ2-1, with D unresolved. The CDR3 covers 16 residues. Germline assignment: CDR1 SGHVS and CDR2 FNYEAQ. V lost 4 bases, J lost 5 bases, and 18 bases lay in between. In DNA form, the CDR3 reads TGTGCCAGCAGCTCACCCTTGGAGTTAGCCAACAATGAGCAGTTCTTC. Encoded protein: CASSSPLELANNEQFF.

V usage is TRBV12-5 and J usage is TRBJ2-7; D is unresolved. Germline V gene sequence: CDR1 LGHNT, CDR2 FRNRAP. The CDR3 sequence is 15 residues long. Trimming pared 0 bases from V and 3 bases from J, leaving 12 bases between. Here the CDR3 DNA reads TGTGCTAGTGGTTTGGTAATAGCTTCAATCTACGAGCAGTACTTC. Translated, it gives CASGLVIASIYEQYF. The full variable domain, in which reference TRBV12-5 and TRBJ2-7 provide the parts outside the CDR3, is DARVTQTPRHKVTEMGQEVTMRCQPILGHNTVFWYRQTMMQGLELLAYFRNRAPLDDSGMPKDRFSAEMPDATLATLKIQPSEPRDSAVYFCASGLVIASIYEQYFGPGTRLTVT.

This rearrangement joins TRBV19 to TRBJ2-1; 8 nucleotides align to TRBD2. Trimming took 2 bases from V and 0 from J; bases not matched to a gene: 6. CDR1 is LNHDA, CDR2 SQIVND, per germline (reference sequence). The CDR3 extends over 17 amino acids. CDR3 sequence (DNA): TGTGCCAGTAGTATATTGGCGGGGGGTAGCTCCTACAATGAGCAGTTCTTC. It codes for CASSILAGGSSYNEQFF. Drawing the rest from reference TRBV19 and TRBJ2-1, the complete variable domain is DGGITQSPKYLFRKEGQNVTLSCEQNLNHDAMYWYRQDPGQGLRLIYYSQIVNDFQKGDIAEGYSVSREKKESFPLTVTSAQKNPTAFYLCASSILAGGSSYNEQFFGPGTRLTVL.

CDR3 DNA: TGTGCCAGCAGTTACAGTACCGACGGGAAGACCCAGTACTTC. This encodes CASSYSTDGKTQYF. This rearrangement joins TRBV6-5 to TRBJ2-5; possibly TRBD2 for D (5 bases). Germline loops: CDR1 MNHEY, CDR2 SVGAGI. The CDR3 is made up of 14 amino acids. Trimming stripped 2 bases from V and 6 bases from J, with 13 bases between.

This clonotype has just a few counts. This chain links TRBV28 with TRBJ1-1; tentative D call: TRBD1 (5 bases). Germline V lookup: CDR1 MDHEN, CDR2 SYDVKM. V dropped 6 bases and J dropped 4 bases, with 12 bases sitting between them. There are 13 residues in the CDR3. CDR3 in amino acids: CASRGGEGTEAFF. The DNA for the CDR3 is TGTGCCAGCAGGGGAGGGGAGGGCACTGAAGCTTTCTTT.

The CDR3 sequence is CASSYRTGENQPQHF. CDR3 in DNA: TGTGCCAGCAGTTACCGGACAGGGGAGAATCAGCCCCAGCATTTT. The chain uses TRBV6-6 and TRBJ1-5; 9 nucleotides line up with TRBD1. The CDR3 has 15 residues. CDR1 MNHNY and CDR2 SVGAGI come from the germline V gene (reference sequence). The ends lost 2 bases at V and 4 bases at J; junction bases unmatched: 3.

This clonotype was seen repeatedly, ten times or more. The CDR3 DNA reads TGTGCCAGCACCCGACTGGGATTCGATACGCAGTATTTT. This gives the protein CASTRLGFDTQYF. The chain employs TRBV7-2 and TRBJ2-3; D is undetermined. The CDR3 contains 13 residues. The V and J ends lost 7 bases and 6 bases respectively, with 14 bases between them. Germline CDR1 is SGHTA and CDR2 is FQGNSA. Full variable domain (rest looked up from reference TRBV7-2 and TRBJ2-3): GAGVSQSPSNKVTEKGKDVELRCDPISGHTALYWYRQSLGQGLEFLIYFQGNSAPDKSGLPSDRFSAERTGGSVSTLTIQRTQQEDSAVYLCASTRLGFDTQYFGPGTRLTVL.

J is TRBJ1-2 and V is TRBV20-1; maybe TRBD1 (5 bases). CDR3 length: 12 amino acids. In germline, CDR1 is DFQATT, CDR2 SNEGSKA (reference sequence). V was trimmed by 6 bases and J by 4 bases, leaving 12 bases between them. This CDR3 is CSAHLGVYGYTF. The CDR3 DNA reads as TGCAGTGCCCATCTAGGGGTCTATGGCTACACCTTC.

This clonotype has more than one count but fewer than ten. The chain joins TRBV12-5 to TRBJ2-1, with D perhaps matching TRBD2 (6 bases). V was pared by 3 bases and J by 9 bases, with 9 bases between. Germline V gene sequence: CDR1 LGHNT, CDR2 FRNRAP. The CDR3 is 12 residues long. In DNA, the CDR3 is TGTGCTAGTGGTTTTCCGGAGGGTGAGCAGTTCTTC. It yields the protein CASGFPEGEQFF.

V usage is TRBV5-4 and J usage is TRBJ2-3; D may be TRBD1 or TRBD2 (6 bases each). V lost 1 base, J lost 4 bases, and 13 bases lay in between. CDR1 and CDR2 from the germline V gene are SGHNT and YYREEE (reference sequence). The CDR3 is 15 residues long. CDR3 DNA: TGTGCCAGCAGCTTGAAGGGGGGCGGCGCAGATACGCAGTATTTT. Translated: CASSLKGGGADTQYF.

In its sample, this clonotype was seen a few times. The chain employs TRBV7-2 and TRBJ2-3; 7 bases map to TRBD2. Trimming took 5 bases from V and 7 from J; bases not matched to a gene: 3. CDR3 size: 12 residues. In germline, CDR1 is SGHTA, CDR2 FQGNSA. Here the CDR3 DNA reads TGTGCCAGCAGCCCGGGGGGTAATACGCAGTATTTT. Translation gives CASSPGGNTQYF.

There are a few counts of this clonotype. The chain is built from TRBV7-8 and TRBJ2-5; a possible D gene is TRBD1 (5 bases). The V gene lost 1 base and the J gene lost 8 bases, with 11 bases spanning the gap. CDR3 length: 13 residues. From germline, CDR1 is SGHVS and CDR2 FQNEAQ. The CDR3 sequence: CASSLGGRTTQYF. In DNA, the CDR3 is TGTGCCAGCAGCTTAGGCGGCAGGACAACCCAGTACTTC.

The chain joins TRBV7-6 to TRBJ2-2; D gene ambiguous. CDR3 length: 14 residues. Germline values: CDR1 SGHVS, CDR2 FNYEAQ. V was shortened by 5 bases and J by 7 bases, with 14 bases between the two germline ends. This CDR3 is CASSLIWTGGELFF. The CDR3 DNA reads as TGTGCCAGCAGCCTTATCTGGACGGGCGGGGAGCTGTTTTTT.

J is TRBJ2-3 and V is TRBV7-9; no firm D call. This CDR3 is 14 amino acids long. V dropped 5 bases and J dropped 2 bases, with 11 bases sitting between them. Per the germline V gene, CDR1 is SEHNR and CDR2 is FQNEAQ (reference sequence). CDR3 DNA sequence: TGTGCCAGCAGCCCACTATGGGACACAGATACGCAGTATTTT. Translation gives CASSPLWDTDTQYF.

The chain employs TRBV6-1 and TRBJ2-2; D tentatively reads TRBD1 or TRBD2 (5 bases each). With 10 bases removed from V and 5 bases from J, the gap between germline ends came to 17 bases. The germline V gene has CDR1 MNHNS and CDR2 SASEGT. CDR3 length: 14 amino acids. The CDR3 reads CATRPMWGTGELFF. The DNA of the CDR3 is TGTGCCACCCGACCCATGTGGGGGACCGGGGAGCTGTTTTTT.

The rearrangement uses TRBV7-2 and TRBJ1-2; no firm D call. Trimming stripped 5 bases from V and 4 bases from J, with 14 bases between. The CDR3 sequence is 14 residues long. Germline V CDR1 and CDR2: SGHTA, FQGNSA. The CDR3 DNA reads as TGTGCCAGCAGCCTAAGACTGGAGGGCTATGGCTACACCTTC. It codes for CASSLRLEGYGYTF.

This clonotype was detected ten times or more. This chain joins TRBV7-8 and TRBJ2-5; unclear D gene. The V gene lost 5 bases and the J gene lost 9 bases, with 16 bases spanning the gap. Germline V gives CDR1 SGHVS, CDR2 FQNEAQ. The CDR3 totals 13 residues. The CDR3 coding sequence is TGTGCCAGCAGCCCAGCGCAGGCTGGCGCCCAGTACTTC. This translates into CASSPAQAGAQYF.

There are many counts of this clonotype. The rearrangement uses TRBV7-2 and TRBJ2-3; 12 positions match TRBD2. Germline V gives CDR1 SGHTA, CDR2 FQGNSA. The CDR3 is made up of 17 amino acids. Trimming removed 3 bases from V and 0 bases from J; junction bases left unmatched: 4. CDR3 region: CASSLWTSGTSTDTQYF. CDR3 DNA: TGTGCCAGCAGCTTGTGGACTAGCGGGACTAGCACAGATACGCAGTATTTT.

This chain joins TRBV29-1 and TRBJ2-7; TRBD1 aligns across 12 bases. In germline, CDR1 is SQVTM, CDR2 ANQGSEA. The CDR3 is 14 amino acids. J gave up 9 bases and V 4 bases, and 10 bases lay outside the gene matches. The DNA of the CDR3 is TGCAGCGTTGGAGGGGGACAGGGGGCAGGGAGGCAGTACTTC. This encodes CSVGGGQGAGRQYF.

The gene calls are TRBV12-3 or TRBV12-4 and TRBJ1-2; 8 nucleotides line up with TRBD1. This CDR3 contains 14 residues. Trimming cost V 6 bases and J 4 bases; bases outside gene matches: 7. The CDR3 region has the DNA TGTGCCAGCAGCCTCGGACAGGGACTCTATGGCTACACCTTC. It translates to CASSLGQGLYGYTF.

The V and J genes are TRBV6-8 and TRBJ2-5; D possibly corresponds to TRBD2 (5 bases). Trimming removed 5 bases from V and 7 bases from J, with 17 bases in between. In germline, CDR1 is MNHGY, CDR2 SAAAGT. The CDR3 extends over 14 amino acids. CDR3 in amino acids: CASSRSGSPRTQYF. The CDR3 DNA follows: TGTGCCAGCAGTAGGAGCGGATCCCCCCGGACCCAGTACTTC.

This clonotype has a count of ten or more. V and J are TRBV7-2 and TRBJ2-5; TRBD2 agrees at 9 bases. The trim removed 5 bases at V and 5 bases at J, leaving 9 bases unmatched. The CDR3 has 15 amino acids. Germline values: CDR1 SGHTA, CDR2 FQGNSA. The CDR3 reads CASSPGTSFPETQYF. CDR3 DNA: TGTGCCAGCAGCCCCGGGACTAGCTTTCCCGAGACCCAGTACTTC. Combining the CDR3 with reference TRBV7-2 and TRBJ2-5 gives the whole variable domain GAGVSQSPSNKVTEKGKDVELRCDPISGHTALYWYRQSLGQGLEFLIYFQGNSAPDKSGLPSDRFSAERTGGSVSTLTIQRTQQEDSAVYLCASSPGTSFPETQYFGPGTRLLVL.

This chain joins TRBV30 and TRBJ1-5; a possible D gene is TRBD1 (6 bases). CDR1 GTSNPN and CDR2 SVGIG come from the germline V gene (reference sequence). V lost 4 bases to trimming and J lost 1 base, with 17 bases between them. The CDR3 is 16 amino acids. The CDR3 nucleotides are TGTGCCTGGAACACCCGGGGGGCAGGGAGCAATCAGCCCCAGCATTTT. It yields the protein CAWNTRGAGSNQPQHF.

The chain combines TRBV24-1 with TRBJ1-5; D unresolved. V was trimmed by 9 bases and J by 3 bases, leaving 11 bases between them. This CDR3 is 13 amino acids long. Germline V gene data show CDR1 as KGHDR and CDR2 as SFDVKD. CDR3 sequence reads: CATQKQLNQPQHF. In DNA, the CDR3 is TGTGCCACCCAGAAGCAGCTCAATCAGCCCCAGCATTTT.

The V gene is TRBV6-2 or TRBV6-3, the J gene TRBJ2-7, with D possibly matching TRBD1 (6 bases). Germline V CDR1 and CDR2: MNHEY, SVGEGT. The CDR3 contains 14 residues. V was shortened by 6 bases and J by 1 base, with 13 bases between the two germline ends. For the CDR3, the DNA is TGTGCCAGCAGCGCCGTTGACAGGTCCTACGAGCAGTACTTC. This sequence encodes CASSAVDRSYEQYF.

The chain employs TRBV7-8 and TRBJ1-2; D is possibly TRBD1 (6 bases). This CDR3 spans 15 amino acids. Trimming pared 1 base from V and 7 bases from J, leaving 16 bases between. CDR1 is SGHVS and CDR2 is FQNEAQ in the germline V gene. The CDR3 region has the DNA TGTGCCAGCAGCTTAGATCGAGGGGGTGAAAGTGGCTACACCTTC. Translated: CASSLDRGGESGYTF.

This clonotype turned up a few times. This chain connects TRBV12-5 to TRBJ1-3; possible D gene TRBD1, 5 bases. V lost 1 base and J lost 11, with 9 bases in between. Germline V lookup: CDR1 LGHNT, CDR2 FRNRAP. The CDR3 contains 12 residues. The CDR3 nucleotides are TGTGCTAGTGGTTTGGGCGACAGACCCATATATTTT. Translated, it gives CASGLGDRPIYF.

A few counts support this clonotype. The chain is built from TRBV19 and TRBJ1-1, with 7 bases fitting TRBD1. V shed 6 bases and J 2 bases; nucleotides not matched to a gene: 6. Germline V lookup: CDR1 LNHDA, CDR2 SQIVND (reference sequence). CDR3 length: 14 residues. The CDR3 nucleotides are TGTGCCAGTAGGGGACAGTTGACCAACACTGAAGCTTTCTTT. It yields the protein CASRGQLTNTEAFF. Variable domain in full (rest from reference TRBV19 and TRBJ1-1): DGGITQSPKYLFRKEGQNVTLSCEQNLNHDAMYWYRQDPGQGLRLIYYSQIVNDFQKGDIAEGYSVSREKKESFPLTVTSAQKNPTAFYLCASRGQLTNTEAFFGQGTRLTVV.

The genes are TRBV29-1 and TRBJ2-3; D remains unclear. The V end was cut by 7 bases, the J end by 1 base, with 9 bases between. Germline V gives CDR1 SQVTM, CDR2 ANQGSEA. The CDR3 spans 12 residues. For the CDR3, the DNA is TGCAGCGCCGATCGGGGCACAGATACGCAGTATTTT. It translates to CSADRGTDTQYF.

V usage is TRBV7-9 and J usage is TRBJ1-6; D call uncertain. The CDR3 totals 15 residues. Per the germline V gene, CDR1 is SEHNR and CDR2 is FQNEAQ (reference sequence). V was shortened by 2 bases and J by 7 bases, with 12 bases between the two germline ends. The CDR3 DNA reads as TGTGCCAGCAGCTTATACCCGGGAGGGAATTCACCCCTCCACTTT. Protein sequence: CASSLYPGGNSPLHF.